Listed below are T cell receptor beta chains from one sample, sequenced in a study of shared clonotypes between healthy human individuals. The data were produced by immunoSEQ multiplex PCR, yet TCRdb's version contains in-frame clones alone and is incomplete. The sample contains roughly 2,000,000 clones, over 85% of which appear only once. Specimen: naive CD8+ T cells sorted from blood. These TCRs come from a man younger than 35 in good health. Each CDR3 is given with its conserved first and last residue.

j_call v_call cdr3_aa
TRBJ2-7 TRBV7-9 CASSFPQGYSYEQYF
TRBJ1-6 TRBV10-3 CAISEYERSSYNSPLHF
TRBJ2-5 TRBV19 CASSIDQVGGQYF
TRBJ2-7 TRBV30 CAWSVGHHYEQYF
TRBJ2-7 TRBV5-1 CASSLVSYEQYF
TRBJ2-1 TRBV4-1 CASSQIYGLTSLNNEQFF
TRBJ1-1 TRBV6-6 CASSYTTGGGTEAFF
TRBJ2-3 TRBV28 CASSAPTADTQYF
TRBJ2-5 TRBV9 CASSKASGTTRETQYF
TRBJ1-6 TRBV6-6 CASSSTGQNYNSPLHF
TRBJ2-1 TRBV5-6 CASERSSYNEQFF
TRBJ2-7 TRBV5-6 CASSLGTSVFSYEQYF
TRBJ1-4 TRBV4-3 CASSQEGFTGLGNEKLFF
TRBJ1-1 TRBV29-1 CSVEENTEAFF
TRBJ2-1 TRBV30 CAWSVSSGYEQFF
TRBJ1-2 TRBV27 CASSADRYSGYTF
TRBJ1-1 TRBV10-3 CAISERGDTEAFF
TRBJ2-7 TRBV4-1 CASSLRDRTYEQYF
TRBJ2-7 TRBV13 CASSLGGGAFYEQYF
TRBJ2-3 TRBV30 CAWDPAEGVRTDTQYF
TRBJ2-4 TRBV11-2 CASSLAGGPLNIQYF
TRBJ1-1 TRBV10-1 CASSDVRDAEAFF
TRBJ2-5 TRBV6-6 CASSYTAVQETQYF
TRBJ1-5 TRBV19 CASLGLSHNQPQHF
TRBJ1-3 TRBV6-6 CASSDTERDGNTIYF
TRBJ1-1 TRBV4-3 CASSRDRGFFGTEAFF
TRBJ2-1 TRBV6-5 CASSYGTSPNEQFF
TRBJ2-7 TRBV6-5 CASSYDISSYEQYF
TRBJ2-5 TRBV7-6 CASSLNNQETQYF
TRBJ2-7 TRBV13 CASSGYRDRRAEQYF
TRBJ2-7 TRBV7-8 CASSLAPAPVSYEQYF
TRBJ2-7 TRBV2 CASSVGVGSIYEQYF
TRBJ2-5 TRBV11-2 CASSLVLSVGQETQYF
TRBJ1-1 TRBV6-5 CASSLGPGAGLYEAFF
TRBJ2-2 TRBV5-4 CASSLEGNTGELFF
TRBJ2-5 TRBV5-6 CASSLPGQGKETQYF
TRBJ2-1 TRBV25-1 CASSELEGEDEQFF
TRBJ1-2 TRBV5-4 CASSLADSTRCTF
TRBJ2-1 TRBV10-2 CASSEYLAGRGNEQFF
TRBJ2-3 TRBV6-5 CASRWTGGSLDTQYF
TRBJ2-3 TRBV7-2 CASSFLGAPDTQYF
TRBJ1-5 TRBV27 CASGDTAEPQHF
TRBJ2-1 TRBV5-4 CASGPRGPNNEQFF
TRBJ2-2 TRBV4-3 CASSHIEGTGELFF
TRBJ1-2 TRBV4-1 CASSQRDRGNYYGYTF
TRBJ2-5 TRBV13 CASSFASGTETQYF
TRBJ2-7 TRBV5-5 CASSLYGGDYEQYF
TRBJ2-7 TRBV10-3 CAISSELGSPSGGYYEQYF
TRBJ2-7 TRBV5-5 CASSFNGPYEQYF
TRBJ1-1 TRBV11-2 CASSLWRGGTTEAFF
TRBJ1-2 TRBV6-5 CASSYGQGLGGYTF
TRBJ2-5 TRBV7-9 CASSLPDRRGEETQYF
TRBJ2-1 TRBV27 CASSLSPYNEQFF
TRBJ1-1 TRBV28 CASSTPGRINTEAFF
TRBJ1-2 TRBV7-9 CASSFLGQNYGYTF
TRBJ1-6 TRBV27 CASSPGSGANSPLHF